This entry concerns a single T cell receptor (beta chain). This entry is derived from a study of cytomegalovirus exposure and HLA in healthy donors. The PCR ran on 60 Vbeta and 13 Jbeta primers. TCRdb's copy holds only in-frame clones and misses some; the assay was immunoSEQ multiplex PCR. The sample includes about 82,000 clones, less than 85% seen only once; the top ten take over 10%. Deletions cut 6 bases from V and 4 bases from J, with 7 bases between. CDR3 length: 12 residues. From germline, CDR1 is SNHLY and CDR2 FYNNEI. The source material was PBMCs. The source is a human donor in good health. V usage is TRBV2 and J usage is TRBJ1-5, with D possibly being TRBD1 (5 bases). This chain's CDR3 is CASRWTNQPQHF. DNA of the CDR3: TGTGCCAGCAGATGGACAAATCAGCCCCAGCATTTT.